This TCR beta chain was identified during a study of metastatic and nonmetastatic thyroid tumors. TCRdb reanalyzed the PCR reads with MiXCR. The sample lists tens of thousands of clones; roughly 15% were seen once. Findings and caveats of the study: It was reported that TCR beta diversity was significantly higher in malignant thyroid tumors than benign nodules, in blood and tumor.

With respect to this clone: The antigen is unknown.

V lost 0 bases, J lost 3 bases, and 12 bases lay in between. The germline V gene encodes CDR1 DFQATT and CDR2 SNEGSKA (reference sequence). The CDR3 sequence is 14 residues long. Until they underwent thyroid surgery, no patient had received any treatment. The chain couples TRBV20-1 to TRBJ2-7; possibly TRBD1 for D (5 bases). The sample was blood. The TCR originated in a male donor with papillary thyroid cancer or a benign thyroid nodule (not recorded which). Some clones in this sample may be carry-over from other donors' samples. The CDR3 DNA is TGCAGTGCTAGAGAGGCTAAGGGGAACTACGAGCAGTACTTC. Translated: CSAREAKGNYEQYF.